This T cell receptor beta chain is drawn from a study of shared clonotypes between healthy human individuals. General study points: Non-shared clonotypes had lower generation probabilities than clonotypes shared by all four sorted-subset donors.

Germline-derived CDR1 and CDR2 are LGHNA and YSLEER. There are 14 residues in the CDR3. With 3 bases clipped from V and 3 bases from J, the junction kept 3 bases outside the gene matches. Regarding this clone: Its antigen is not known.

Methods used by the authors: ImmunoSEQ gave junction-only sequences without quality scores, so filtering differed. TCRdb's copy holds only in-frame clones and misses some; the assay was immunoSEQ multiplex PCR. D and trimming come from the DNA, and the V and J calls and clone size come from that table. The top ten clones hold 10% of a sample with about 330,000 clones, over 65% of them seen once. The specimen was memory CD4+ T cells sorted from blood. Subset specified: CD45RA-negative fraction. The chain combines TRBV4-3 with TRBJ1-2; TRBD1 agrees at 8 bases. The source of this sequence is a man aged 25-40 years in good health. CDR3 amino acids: CASSHRGLDYGYTF. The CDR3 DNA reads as TGCGCCAGCAGCCACAGGGGGCTGGACTATGGCTACACCTTC.